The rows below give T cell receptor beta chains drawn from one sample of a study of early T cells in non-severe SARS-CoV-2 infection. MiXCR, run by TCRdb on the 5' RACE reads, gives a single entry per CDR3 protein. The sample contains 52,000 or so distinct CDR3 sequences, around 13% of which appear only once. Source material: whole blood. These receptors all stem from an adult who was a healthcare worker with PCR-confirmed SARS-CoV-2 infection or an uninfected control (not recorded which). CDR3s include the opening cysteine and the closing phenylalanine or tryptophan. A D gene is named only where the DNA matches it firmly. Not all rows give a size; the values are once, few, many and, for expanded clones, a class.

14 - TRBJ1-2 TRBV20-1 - CSARGLVGTYGYTF TGCAGTGCTAGAGGACTCGTAGGGACGTATGGCTACACCTTC
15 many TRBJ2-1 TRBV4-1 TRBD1 CASSPGTGGYNEQFF TGCGCCAGCAGCCCAGGGACAGGGGGGTACAATGAGCAGTTCTTC
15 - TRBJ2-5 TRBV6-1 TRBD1 CASRDVGTGVKTQYF TGTGCCAGCAGGGATGTCGGGACAGGTGTGAAGACCCAGTACTTC
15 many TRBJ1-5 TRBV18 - CASSPGESYDQPQHF TGTGCCAGCTCACCTGGCGAATCGTACGATCAGCCCCAGCATTTT
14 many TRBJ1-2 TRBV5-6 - CASSLGGRGYGYTF TGTGCCAGCAGCTTGGGGGGAAGAGGCTATGGCTACACCTTC
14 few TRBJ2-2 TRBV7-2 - CASSPLRVAGELFF TGTGCCAGCAGCCCTTTGCGGGTGGCCGGGGAGCTGTTTTTT
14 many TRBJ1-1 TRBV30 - CAWTSGRGQSKAFF TGTGCCTGGACCTCCGGGAGGGGTCAATCGAAGGCTTTCTTT
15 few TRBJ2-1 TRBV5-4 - CASSLGGASYNEQFF TGTGCCAGCAGCTTGGGTGGCGCCTCCTACAATGAGCAGTTCTTC
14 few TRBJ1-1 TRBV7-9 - CASSSSGADLSAFF TGTGCCAGCAGCTCCTCAGGGGCCGACCTCAGTGCTTTCTTT
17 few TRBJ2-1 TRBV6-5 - CASSALTSPGTHNEQFF TGTGCCAGCAGCGCACTTACCTCCCCGGGTACGCACAATGAGCAGTTCTTC
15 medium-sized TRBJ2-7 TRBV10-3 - CAISKRSHSSYEQYF TGTGCCATCAGTAAACGGTCCCATTCCTCCTACGAGCAGTACTTC
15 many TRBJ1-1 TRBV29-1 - CSVARSSQANTEAFF TGCAGCGTTGCTAGATCTTCGCAGGCGAACACTGAAGCTTTCTTT
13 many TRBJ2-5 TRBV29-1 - CSVEPRVGETQYF TGCAGCGTTGAACCCAGGGTCGGAGAGACCCAGTACTTC
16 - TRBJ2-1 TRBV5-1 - CASSLHPGNAKEEQFF TGCGCCAGCAGCTTGCATCCCGGAAACGCAAAGGAGGAGCAGTTCTTC
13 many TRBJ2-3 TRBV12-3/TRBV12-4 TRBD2 CASSSGGWNTQYF TGTGCCAGCAGTAGCGGGGGTTGGAATACGCAGTATTTT
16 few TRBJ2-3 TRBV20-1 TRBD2 CSARTEAGAARDTQYF TGCAGTGCTAGAACCGAAGCGGGGGCTGCTCGGGATACGCAGTATTTT
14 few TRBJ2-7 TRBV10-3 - CAISEEEGAYEQYF TGTGCCATCAGTGAGGAAGAGGGGGCCTACGAGCAGTACTTC
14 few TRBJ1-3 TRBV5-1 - CASSPQVSGNTIYF TGCGCCAGCAGTCCTCAGGTTTCTGGAAACACCATATATTTT
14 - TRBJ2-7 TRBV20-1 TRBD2 CSAGLGTRHYEQYF TGCAGTGCTGGCCTCGGGACTAGACACTACGAGCAGTACTTC
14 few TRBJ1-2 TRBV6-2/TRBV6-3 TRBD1 CASSEQGHPYGYTF TGTGCCAGCAGTGAACAGGGGCACCCATATGGCTACACCTTC
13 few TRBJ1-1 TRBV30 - CAWSAGRFTEAFF TGTGCCTGGAGTGCGGGCAGGTTCACTGAAGCTTTCTTT
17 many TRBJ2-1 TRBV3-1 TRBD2 CASSPSEGGRRTNEQFF TGTGCCAGCAGCCCCTCGGAGGGAGGGCGACGAACGAATGAGCAGTTCTTC
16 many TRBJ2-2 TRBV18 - CASSPSKGENTGELFF TGTGCCAGCTCACCGTCGAAGGGAGAGAACACCGGGGAGCTGTTTTTT
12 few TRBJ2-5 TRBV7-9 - CASSSSRETQYF TGTGCCAGCAGCTCTTCGAGAGAGACCCAGTACTTC
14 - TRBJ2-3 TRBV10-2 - CASSWRGPTDTQYF TGCGCCAGCAGTTGGAGGGGACCCACGGACACGCAGTATTTT
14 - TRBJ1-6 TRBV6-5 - CASSSSGGYSPLHF TGTGCCAGCAGCTCCAGTGGGGGATATTCACCCCTCCACTTT
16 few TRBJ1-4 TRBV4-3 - CASSQDGGTTNEKLFF TGCGCCAGCAGCCAAGATGGGGGGACAACTAATGAAAAACTGTTTTTT
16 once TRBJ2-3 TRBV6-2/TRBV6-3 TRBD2 CASSYTPGLGSDTQYF TGTGCCAGCAGTTACACTCCGGGACTAGGGTCAGATACGCAGTATTTT
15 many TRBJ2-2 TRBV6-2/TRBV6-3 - CASSYFSANTGELFF TGTGCCAGCAGTTACTTTTCAGCTAACACCGGGGAGCTGTTTTTT
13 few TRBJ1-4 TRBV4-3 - CASSQVGSGELFF TGCGCCAGCAGCCAAGTGGGTTCGGGGGAACTGTTTTTT
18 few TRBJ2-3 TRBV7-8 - CASSLGSGARPLTDTQYF TGTGCCAGCAGTTTAGGGTCCGGGGCAAGGCCTCTAACAGATACGCAGTATTTT
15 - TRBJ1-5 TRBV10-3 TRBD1 CAISKGTDSNQPQHF TGTGCCATCAGTAAAGGGACAGATAGCAATCAGCCCCAGCATTTT
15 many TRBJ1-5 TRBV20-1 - CSASWGGYSNQPQHF TGCAGTGCTAGTTGGGGAGGTTATAGCAATCAGCCCCAGCATTTT
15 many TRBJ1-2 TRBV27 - CASKREGNQNYGYTF TGTGCCAGCAAGCGGGAGGGGAATCAGAACTATGGCTACACCTTC
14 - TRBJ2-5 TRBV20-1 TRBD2 CSARPGGGQETQYF TGCAGTGCTAGGCCGGGGGGTGGGCAAGAGACCCAGTACTTC
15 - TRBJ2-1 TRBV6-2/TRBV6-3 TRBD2 CASSYWTSVDNEQFF TGTGCCAGCAGTTACTGGACTAGTGTGGACAATGAGCAGTTCTTC
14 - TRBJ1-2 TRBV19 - CASTQLEGNYGYTF TGTGCCAGTACCCAGCTCGAGGGGAACTATGGCTACACCTTC
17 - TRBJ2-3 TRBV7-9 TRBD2 CASSPLKGRGGTDTQYF TGTGCCAGCAGTCCCCTAAAGGGTCGGGGGGGAACAGATACGCAGTATTTT
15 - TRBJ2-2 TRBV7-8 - CASSYGEIWGGELFF TGTGCCAGCAGCTACGGGGAGATCTGGGGCGGGGAGCTGTTTTTT
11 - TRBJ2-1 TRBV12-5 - CASGSGPPQFF TGTGCTAGTGGTTCAGGGCCACCGCAGTTCTTC
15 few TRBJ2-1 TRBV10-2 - CASSGKGTLGGEQFF TGCGCCAGCAGCGGAAAGGGGACTCTTGGAGGGGAGCAGTTCTTC
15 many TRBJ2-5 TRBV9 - CASSLTLGALETQYF TGTGCCAGCAGCCTGACTTTGGGGGCGCTTGAGACCCAGTACTTC
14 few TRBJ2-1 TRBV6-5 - CASSPGRGFDEQFF TGTGCCAGCAGTCCAGGGAGGGGGTTCGATGAGCAGTTCTTC
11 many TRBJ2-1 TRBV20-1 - CSASTAYGQFF TGCAGTGCTAGTACAGCCTACGGGCAGTTCTTC
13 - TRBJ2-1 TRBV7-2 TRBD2 CASTESQRGGSFF TGTGCCAGCACAGAATCCCAGCGGGGGGGGTCGTTCTTC
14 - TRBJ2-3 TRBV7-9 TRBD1 CASSSRDRGGTQYF TGTGCCAGCAGCTCCCGGGACAGGGGGGGCACGCAGTATTTT
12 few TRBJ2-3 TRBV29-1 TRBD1 CSFRQGPDTQYF TGCAGCTTTCGACAGGGCCCAGATACGCAGTATTTT
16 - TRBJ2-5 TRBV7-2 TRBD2 CASSATSGGAGGTQYF TGTGCCAGCAGCGCGACTAGCGGGGGGGCTGGCGGGACCCAGTACTTC
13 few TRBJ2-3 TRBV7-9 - CASSPTGVDTQYF TGTGCCAGCAGCCCCACAGGAGTAGATACGCAGTATTTT
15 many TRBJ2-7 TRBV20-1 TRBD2 CSARDLAGPLYEQYF TGCAGTGCTAGAGATTTAGCGGGGCCACTATACGAGCAGTACTTC
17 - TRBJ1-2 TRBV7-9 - CASSLERDQGNRYGYTF TGTGCCAGCAGCTTAGAACGCGATCAGGGAAATCGCTATGGCTACACCTTC
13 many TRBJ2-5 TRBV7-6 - CASSRDLGETQYF TGTGCCAGCAGTCGGGACCTGGGGGAGACCCAGTACTTC
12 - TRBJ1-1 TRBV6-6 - CASSPGPREAFF TGTGCCAGCAGTCCAGGACCGCGTGAAGCTTTCTTT
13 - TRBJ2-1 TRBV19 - CASRSTGSGEQFF TGTGCCAGTAGGTCTACCGGATCGGGCGAGCAGTTCTTC